What follows are 14 T cell receptor beta chains derived from one specimen sequenced in a study of cytomegalovirus exposure and HLA in healthy donors (dated by TCRdb to the late 2010s). Library preparation used the immunoSEQ multiplex PCR assay. TCRdb took over this immuneACCESS table, retaining in-frame rearrangements with V and J assigned. Such tables are incomplete; in checked studies, under half of the missing clones stem from an unresolved V gene, and the remainder is unexplained. The table for this sample lists 250,000 or so clones; roughly 87% of them were counted only once. Approximately 12% of the sample lies in the top ten. Sequenced sample: PBMCs. These receptors were obtained from a man younger than 35 in good health and CMV-seropositive.

This clone was picked up one time. The chain carries TRBV9 and TRBJ2-1, with 10 bases fitting TRBD1. Germline trimming cut 0 bases from V and 7 bases from J; bases unmatched to any gene: 4. Germline lookup yields CDR1 SGDLS and CDR2 YYNGEE. This CDR3 is built from 15 residues. CDR3 amino acids: CASSVAGTGANEQFF. The CDR3 coding sequence is TGTGCCAGCAGCGTAGCGGGGACAGGGGCGAATGAGCAGTTCTTC.

V is TRBV29-1 and J is TRBJ2-1; 8 bases fit TRBD2. V lost 2 bases, J lost 4 bases, and 7 bases stayed unmatched. This CDR3 contains 15 residues. Germline V gene data show CDR1 as SQVTM and CDR2 as ANQGSEA. The CDR3 DNA is TGCAGCGTTGAATCCAGCCGGGAGGGGTACAATGAGCAGTTCTTC. As protein: CSVESSREGYNEQFF.

This clone appeared a single time. V is TRBV27 and J is TRBJ2-7; 10 bases align to TRBD1. CDR1 is MNHEY and CDR2 is SMNVEV in the germline V gene (reference sequence). V shed 4 bases, J shed 0 bases, and the junction held 15 bases outside the gene matches. CDR3 length: 19 amino acids. This chain's CDR3 is CASSSFQVFGTGVSYEQYF. In DNA, the CDR3 is TGTGCCAGCAGTTCCTTTCAGGTTTTCGGGACAGGGGTCTCCTACGAGCAGTACTTC.

The chain couples TRBV5-4 to TRBJ1-1, with 9 bases that match TRBD1. CDR1 and CDR2 (germline): SGHNT, YYREEE (reference sequence). This CDR3 is built from 15 residues. The junction had 6 bases not matched to a gene; V was cut back by 4 bases and J by 2 bases. CDR3 residues: CASSTPTGGNTEAFF. The CDR3 DNA is TGTGCCAGCAGCACACCGACAGGGGGTAACACTGAAGCTTTCTTT.

This sequence joins TRBV7-2 and TRBJ2-3; no clear D. Trimming pared 1 base from V and 2 bases from J, leaving 13 bases between. The germline V gene has CDR1 SGHTA and CDR2 FQGNSA. The CDR3 consists of 16 residues. The chain's CDR3 is CASSLERNIFTDTQYF. Here the CDR3 DNA reads TGTGCCAGCAGCTTAGAACGGAATATATTCACAGATACGCAGTATTTT. Filled out from reference TRBV7-2 and TRBJ2-3, the complete variable domain reads GAGVSQSPSNKVTEKGKDVELRCDPISGHTALYWYRQSLGQGLEFLIYFQGNSAPDKSGLPSDRFSAERTGGSVSTLTIQRTQQEDSAVYLCASSLERNIFTDTQYFGPGTRLTVL.

V gene TRBV9 combines with J gene TRBJ2-1, with D perhaps matching TRBD1 or TRBD2 (5 bases each). CDR1 SGDLS and CDR2 YYNGEE come from the germline V gene. The CDR3 has 15 amino acids. Trimming removed 4 bases at V and 3 bases at J, with 14 bases between. DNA of the CDR3: TGTGCCAGCAGCCCCCAGGGAGTAGACTACAATGAGCAGTTCTTC. This translates into CASSPQGVDYNEQFF.

The rearrangement links TRBV28 to TRBJ2-5; D not resolved. In germline, CDR1 is MDHEN, CDR2 SYDVKM. The CDR3 has 13 residues. Trimming shortened V by 6 bases and J by 7 bases, and 15 bases separated the two germline ends. Written as DNA, the CDR3 is TGTGCCAGCAGCCCACCCTCTGTGCTGACCCAGTACTTC. The encoded protein is CASSPPSVLTQYF.

The V gene is TRBV29-1, the J gene TRBJ2-7; no reliable D call. Germline V gene lookup returns CDR1 SQVTM and CDR2 ANQGSEA. The length of the CDR3 is 12 residues. Trimming pared 6 bases from V and 2 bases from J, leaving 11 bases between. CDR3 sequence reads: CSVGDTAYEQYF. The CDR3 region has the DNA TGCAGCGTCGGCGACACCGCCTACGAGCAGTACTTC.

The chain employs TRBV19 and TRBJ2-1, with 10 nucleotides matching TRBD2. This CDR3 comprises 15 residues. Looked up from germline, CDR1 is LNHDA and CDR2 is SQIVND (reference sequence). Germline trimming cut 6 bases from V and 5 bases from J; bases unmatched to any gene: 7. The CDR3 region has the DNA TGTGCCAGTAGGATGCTAGCGGGAGTTAACAATGAGCAGTTCTTC. This translates into CASRMLAGVNNEQFF.

The rearrangement uses TRBV30 and TRBJ2-3; D is unclear. The CDR3 spans 17 residues. CDR1 and CDR2 from the germline V gene are GTSNPN and SVGIG (reference sequence). Between the trimmed V and J ends, which lost 0 bases and 0 bases, there was a span of 16 bases. The CDR3 here is CAWSVFGRLTSTDTQYF. Written as DNA, the CDR3 is TGTGCCTGGAGTGTATTTGGCAGGCTAACTAGCACAGATACGCAGTATTTT.

The genes are TRBV9 and TRBJ2-1; 9 bases are a match to TRBD1. Germline V gene lookup returns CDR1 SGDLS and CDR2 YYNGEE. The CDR3 has 16 amino acids. The V and J ends lost 0 bases and 9 bases, in that order; junction bases with no gene match: 10. The CDR3 region is CASSVGGDRVRGEQFF. CDR3 bases: TGTGCCAGCAGCGTAGGGGGGGACAGGGTTAGAGGTGAGCAGTTCTTC.

The V call is TRBV9, the J call TRBJ1-1; 8 bases fit TRBD1. Trimming at V came to 3 bases and at J to 3 bases, leaving 16 bases not matched to a gene. Germline CDR1 reads SGDLS; CDR2 reads YYNGEE. The CDR3 covers 18 residues. The CDR3 reads CASSADLPGQVVDTEAFF. CDR3 nucleotide sequence: TGTGCCAGCAGCGCCGACCTCCCGGGACAGGTTGTGGACACTGAAGCTTTCTTT.

V usage is TRBV13 and J usage is TRBJ2-1; the match to TRBD2 covers 11 bases. The V gene's germline CDR1 is PRHDT and CDR2 FYEKMQ (reference sequence). V was clipped by 5 bases and J by 9 bases; unmatched bases: 9. There are 15 residues in the CDR3. CDR3 nucleotide sequence: TGTGCCAGCAGCAACGCACTAGCGGGAGCTAGTGAGCAGTTCTTC. Translating gives CASSNALAGASEQFF.

The rearrangement joins TRBV13 to TRBJ2-1; D uncertain. Trimming removed 0 bases at V and 8 bases at J, with 8 bases between. This CDR3 is built from 13 residues. Germline V gene data show CDR1 as PRHDT and CDR2 as FYEKMQ (reference sequence). The CDR3 DNA sequence: TGTGCCAGCAGCTTAGGCCGCCAGGATGAGCAGTTCTTC. It yields the protein CASSLGRQDEQFF.